The present entry profiles one T cell receptor (beta chain) with its context. No cognate antigen has been identified for it. No much larger clonotype is one base removed from it; base qualities were not supplied. Reading from cysteine to phenylalanine, the CDR3 counts 15 amino acids. CDR3 DNA only is kept here, 45 bases in frame from base 1. According to the germline V gene, CDR1 reads LGHNA and CDR2 reads YSLEER. At the junction V is shortened by 1 base and J by 5 bases, with 11 bases in between. The data are from a study of cytomegalovirus exposure and HLA in healthy donors (dated 2017 in TCRdb). Regarding the complete study: An earlier analysis of under 600 of the donors reported about 250 Gb of sequence data and around 120 million unique TCR beta sequences from some 180 million T cells. An early release covering roughly 640 HLA-typed donors comprised approximately 300 gigabases of sequencing data and around 86 million unique TCR sequences. Among the 398 genotyped donors, around 79% belonged to the genetic ancestry cluster associated with self-reported Caucasian donors. The aim of the study was to test whether cataloging public T cell receptors could identify signatures of past pathogen exposure. The T cell repertoires of several hundred subjects were profiled by immunosequencing and related to cytomegalovirus serostatus. Along with the approximately 650-subject first cohort, a separate validation cohort of over a hundred different subjects was used. To predict cytomegalovirus infection status, the study brought together high-throughput TCR immunosequencing, statistical association of individual TCRs with disease status, and machine learning. A later analysis re-analyzed previously published TCR beta repertoires from approximately 700 donors and added high-resolution HLA genotyping to study TCR occurrence patterns. Rather than drawing on any new phenotypic data, the later analysis identified candidate immune exposures from TCR beta sequences and the way those sequences occurred across donors. In an earlier analysis of several hundred of the donors, high-throughput TCR beta sequencing was used to judge whether each TCR beta V gene segment behaved as functional or pseudogenic. Donor age, sex, ethnicity and CMV serostatus were compiled alongside the repertoire data. A later genetic analysis used genome-wide SNP genotypes for about three fifths of the 666 donors, treating that subset as a discovery cohort. All discovery cohort repertoires had been generated on a single sequencing platform. Both class I and class II loci were covered by HLA typing, at four-digit resolution. Typing coverage varied by locus: roughly 629-640 donors for A, B, C, DRB1 and DQB1; some 520 for DQA1; around 610 for DPA1; about 450 for DPB1. A handful of DR-DQ haplotypes were handled as single units for association and clustering because linkage in the cohort was strong. Among under 450 genotyped donors of the cohort, an average of 235,054 unique TCR beta nucleotide sequences were sequenced per donor, around 18% of them non-productive. Study-wide findings and limitations: In a later analysis, the rate of TCR association differed among HLA loci, with DRB1 alleles having the most associated TCRs and HLA-C alleles having the fewest. Roughly 15 rarely observed V segments, including chromosome 9 orphons, were excluded from the earlier analysis of 550 to 700 of the donors because counts were too low. A group of highly shared sequence variants was considered likely to be a technical artifact of the sequencing pipeline. In the study, about 150 TCR beta chains were listed as associated with cytomegalovirus. In a later analysis, HLA-associated TCR beta chains were found to be more clonally expanded and to have lower generation probabilities than equally common non-associated chains. According to a later genetic analysis, donors in an Asian-associated ancestry cluster had fewer N-insertions in productive TCRs than the approximately 630-donor mean. In a later analysis, several top co-occurrence clusters were reported to appear linked to parvovirus B19, influenza, CMV and Epstein-Barr virus. A further reported finding was that TCR beta sequences accurately predicted the HLA-A and HLA-B alleles for most subjects in the first cohort. A later genetic analysis associated a missense DCLRE1C variant with V-gene and J-gene trimming of TCR beta chains, and an independent cohort replicated the association. Assigning TCR associations to individual alleles was difficult when HLA alleles, especially DR and DQ, strongly co-occurred. The classifier was reported to diagnose cytomegalovirus status with high specificity and sensitivity in both the original and validation cohorts. Because the 87-base-pair reads could not distinguish some IMGT-functional V segments, including TRBV6-2 and TRBV6-3, those segments were excluded. An earlier analysis of approximately 540 of the donors showed that most TCR beta V segments appeared in productive rearrangements either about 87% or about 30% of the time, which broadly matched IMGT annotations. A later analysis associated about 17,000 TCR beta sequences with specific HLA alleles at a false discovery rate of 0.05. In this cohort, only TCR beta chains were sequenced, and detectable features were limited by the absence of alpha or paired-chain data. In vitro tests confirmed that a few of the cytomegalovirus-associated TCR beta chains recognize cytomegalovirus antigens. According to a later analysis, most CMV-associated TCR beta chains appeared to be HLA-restricted, and the HLA associations seemed to be driven largely by CMV exposure. For the cohort, immune exposure information was limited to CMV serostatus. While some public TCRs were present in many individuals, most TCR sequences turned up only very rarely across donors. The presence/absence analyses assumed that sequencing depth was roughly uniform across donors, and that assumption may not be true. It was suggested by the authors that the approach could potentially be generalized to other disease states and immunological phenotypes. HLA typing was unavailable for some donors at each locus, so association tests used only the typed subset. Correlated functional status among segregating V segments might reflect linkage disequilibrium, but an unknown experimental factor could not be ruled out.

The library was produced with the immunoSEQ multiplex PCR assay. The multiplex PCR relied on a mix of 60 forward primers for TCR Vbeta segments and 13 reverse primers for TCR Jbeta segments. The CDR3 region of rearranged TCR beta genes was amplified from genomic DNA by a multiplex PCR assay. The amplified TCR beta libraries were sequenced on the Illumina HiSeq System as 87-base-pair reads. Under the source paper's analysis protocol: In a later analysis, around 80 million unique TCR beta chains were counted across the roughly 700 repertoires, and around 11 million of these chains were shared by at least two donors. Raw reads were error-corrected and collapsed into unique sequences with a nearest-neighbor algorithm that merged closely related sequences to remove PCR and sequencing errors. V, D and J gene segments were assigned by aligning CDR3 sequences to IMGT reference sequences. For a sequence to be retained, at least a six-nucleotide match to both a V gene segment and a J gene segment was required. A rearrangement counted as productive if the CDR3 had no stop codons and remained in frame with V and J, and every other rearrangement counted as non-productive. Following IMGT convention, CDR3 was defined as the stretch from the second conserved V-encoded cysteine up to the conserved J-encoded phenylalanine. In an earlier analysis of 500 to 650 of the donors, sequences lacking an unambiguous match to a single V gene segment were excluded. In an earlier analysis of about 590 of the donors, a V segment was called functional when productive rearrangements were above 56.7%, and segregating when the standard deviation between donors exceeded 5%. To diagnose cytomegalovirus status from the catalog of TCR beta chain sequences, a statistical classification framework was built. In a later analysis, TCR nucleotide sequences were compared against IMGT/GENE-DB human TR gene sequences so that V and J genes could be assigned. In a later analysis, CDR3 sequences and most-parsimonious VDJ recombination scenarios were assigned using the TCRdist pipeline. In a later analysis, each TCR beta chain was defined by its CDR3 amino acid sequence together with its V-gene family, and reads lacking a unique V-gene family were excluded. In a later analysis, 550 to 650 highly shared, low-generation-probability nucleotide sequences were removed to address suspected cross-contamination and a sequencing artifact. In a later analysis, a clonal expansion index was calculated for each public chain from normalized within-repertoire ranks of inferred template counts. A later analysis computed generation probabilities with a VDJ recombination model fitted to out-of-frame rearrangements, and checked the results against IGoR. A later analysis scored TCR-TCR, TCR-HLA and TCR-CMV co-occurrence with hypergeometric tests, applying a repertoire-size bias correction to TCR pairs. In a later analysis, false discovery rates were estimated by permuting HLA or CMV assignments 20 times. In a later analysis, co-occurring TCRs were grouped using DBSCAN, and TCRdist sequence similarity was added for clustering within HLA-allele-positive subsets. Repertoires with fewer than 30,000 or more than 120,000 public chains were left out of co-occurrence clustering, as were five repertoires with anomalous nucleotide sharing. TCRdb took this table from immuneACCESS and kept in-frame rearrangements with V and J called. Such tables lack part of the clones; where checked against another copy, unresolved V genes explain under half of the gap, and the rest is unexplained. D and trimming were read from the DNA, whereas the V and J calls and clone size are those reported in that table. The sample has some 130,000 clones on record, 73% of them singletons. 1% to 1.5% of the sample is in the top ten clones.

The cohort consisted of approximately 690 healthy bone marrow donors. At the time of sampling, all cohort members were nominally healthy, though unrecorded immune exposures were likely present. The donor was CMV seronegative and was included in the group of about 350 seronegative cohort members. Every donor gave a peripheral blood sample, and the peripheral blood mononuclear cells from that sample were used for TCR beta sequencing. The Qiagen DNeasy Blood Extraction Kit was used to extract genomic DNA from the blood cell samples. Sequencing was carried out using PBMCs. The rearranged chain carries TRBV4-3 and TRBJ2-2; matching of 6 bases hints at TRBD2 as the D gene. This TCR was sampled from a woman between 40 and 50 years old in good health and CMV-seronegative. The CDR3 region: CASSQGGGRTGELFF. The DNA sequence is as follows: TGCGCCAGCAGCCAAGGAGGAGGGCGAACCGGGGAGCTGTTTTTT.